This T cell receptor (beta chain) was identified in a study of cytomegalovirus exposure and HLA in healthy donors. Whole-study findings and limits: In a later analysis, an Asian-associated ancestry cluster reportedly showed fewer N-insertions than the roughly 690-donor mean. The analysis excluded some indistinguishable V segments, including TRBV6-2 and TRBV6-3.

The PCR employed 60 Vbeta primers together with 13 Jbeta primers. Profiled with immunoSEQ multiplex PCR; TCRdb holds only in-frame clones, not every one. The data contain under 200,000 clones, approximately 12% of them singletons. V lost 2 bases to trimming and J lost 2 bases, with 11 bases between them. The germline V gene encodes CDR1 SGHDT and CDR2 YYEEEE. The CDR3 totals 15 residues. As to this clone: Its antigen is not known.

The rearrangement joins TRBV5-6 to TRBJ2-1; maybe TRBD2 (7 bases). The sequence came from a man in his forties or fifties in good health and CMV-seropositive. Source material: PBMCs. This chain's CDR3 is CASSLWGGAYNEQFF. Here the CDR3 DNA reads TGTGCCAGCAGCTTATGGGGGGGCGCCTACAATGAGCAGTTCTTC.